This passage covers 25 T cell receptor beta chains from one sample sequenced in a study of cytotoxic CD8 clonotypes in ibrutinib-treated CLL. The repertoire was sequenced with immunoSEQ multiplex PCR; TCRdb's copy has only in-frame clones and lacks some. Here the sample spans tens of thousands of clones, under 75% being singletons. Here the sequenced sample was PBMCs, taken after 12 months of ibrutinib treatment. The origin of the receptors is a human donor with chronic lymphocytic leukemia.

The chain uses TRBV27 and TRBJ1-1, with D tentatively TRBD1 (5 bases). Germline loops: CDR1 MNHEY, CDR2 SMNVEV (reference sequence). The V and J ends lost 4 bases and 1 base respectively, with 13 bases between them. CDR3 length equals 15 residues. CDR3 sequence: CASSSQVLGNTEAFF. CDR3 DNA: TGTGCCAGCAGTTCACAGGTCCTAGGGAACACTGAAGCTTTCTTT.

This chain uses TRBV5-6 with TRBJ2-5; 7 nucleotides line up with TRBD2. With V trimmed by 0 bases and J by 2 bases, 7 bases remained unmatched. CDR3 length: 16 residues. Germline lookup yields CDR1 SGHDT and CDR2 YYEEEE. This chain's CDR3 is CASSLVTGGGQETQYF. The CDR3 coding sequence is TGTGCCAGCAGCTTGGTTACGGGGGGAGGGCAAGAGACCCAGTACTTC.

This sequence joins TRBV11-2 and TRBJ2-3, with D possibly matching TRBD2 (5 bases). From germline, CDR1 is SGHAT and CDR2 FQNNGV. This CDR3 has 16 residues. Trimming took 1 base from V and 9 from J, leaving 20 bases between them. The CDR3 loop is CASSLAGREKQRTQYF. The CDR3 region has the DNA TGTGCCAGCAGCTTAGCGGGCCGGGAAAAGCAGCGGACGCAGTATTTT.

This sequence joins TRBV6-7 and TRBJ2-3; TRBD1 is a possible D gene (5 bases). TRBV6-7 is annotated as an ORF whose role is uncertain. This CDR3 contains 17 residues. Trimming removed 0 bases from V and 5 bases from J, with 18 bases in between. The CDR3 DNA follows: TGTGCCAGCAGTTACTCGATGGCAGGGTTGGTGGGAGATACGCAGTATTTT. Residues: CASSYSMAGLVGDTQYF.

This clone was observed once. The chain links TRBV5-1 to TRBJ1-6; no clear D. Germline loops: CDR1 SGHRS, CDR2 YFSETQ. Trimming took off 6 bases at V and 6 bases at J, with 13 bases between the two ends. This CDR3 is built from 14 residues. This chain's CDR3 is CASTQTEGNSPLHF. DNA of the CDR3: TGCGCCAGCACCCAAACAGAGGGTAATTCACCCCTCCACTTT.

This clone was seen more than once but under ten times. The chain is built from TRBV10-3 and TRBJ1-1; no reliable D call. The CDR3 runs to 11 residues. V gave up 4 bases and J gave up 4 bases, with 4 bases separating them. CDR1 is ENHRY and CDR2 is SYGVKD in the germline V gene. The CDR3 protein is CAISVGTEAFF. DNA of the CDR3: TGTGCCATCAGTGTGGGCACTGAAGCTTTCTTT.

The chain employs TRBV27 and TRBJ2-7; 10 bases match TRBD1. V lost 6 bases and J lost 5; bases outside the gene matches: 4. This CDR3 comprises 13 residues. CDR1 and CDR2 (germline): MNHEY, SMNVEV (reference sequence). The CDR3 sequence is CASSSGTGDEQYF. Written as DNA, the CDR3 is TGTGCCAGCAGCTCCGGGACAGGGGACGAGCAGTACTTC.

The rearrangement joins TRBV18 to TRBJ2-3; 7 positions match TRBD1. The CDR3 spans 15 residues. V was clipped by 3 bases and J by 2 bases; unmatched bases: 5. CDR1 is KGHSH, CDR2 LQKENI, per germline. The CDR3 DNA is TGTGCCAGCTCACCTAACAGGGGATCCACAGATACGCAGTATTTT. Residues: CASSPNRGSTDTQYF.

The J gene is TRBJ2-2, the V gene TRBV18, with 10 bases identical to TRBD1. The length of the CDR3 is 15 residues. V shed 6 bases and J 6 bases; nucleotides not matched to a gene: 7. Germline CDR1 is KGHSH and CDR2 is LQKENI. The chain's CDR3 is CASSSGTGAAGELFF. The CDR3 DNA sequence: TGTGCCAGCTCGTCCGGGACAGGGGCCGCCGGGGAGCTGTTTTTT.

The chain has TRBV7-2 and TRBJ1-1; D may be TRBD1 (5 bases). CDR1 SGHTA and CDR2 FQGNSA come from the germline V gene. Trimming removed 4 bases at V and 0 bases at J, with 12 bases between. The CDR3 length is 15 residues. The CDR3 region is CASSSSGRMNTEAFF. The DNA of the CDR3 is TGTGCCAGCAGCTCCTCGGGACGTATGAACACTGAAGCTTTCTTT.

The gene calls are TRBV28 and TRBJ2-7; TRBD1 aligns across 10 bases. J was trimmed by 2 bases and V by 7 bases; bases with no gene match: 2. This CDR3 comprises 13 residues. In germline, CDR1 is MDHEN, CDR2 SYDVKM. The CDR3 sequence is CASIGTGAYEQYF. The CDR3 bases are TGTGCCAGCATCGGGACAGGGGCCTACGAGCAGTACTTC.

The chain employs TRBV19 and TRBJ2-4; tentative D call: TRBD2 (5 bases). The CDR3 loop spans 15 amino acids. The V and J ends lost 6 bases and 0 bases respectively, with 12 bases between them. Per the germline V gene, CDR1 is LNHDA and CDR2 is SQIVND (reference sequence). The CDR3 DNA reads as TGTGCCAGTAGAGAAGTGGGAGTAGCCAAAAACATTCAGTACTTC. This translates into CASREVGVAKNIQYF.

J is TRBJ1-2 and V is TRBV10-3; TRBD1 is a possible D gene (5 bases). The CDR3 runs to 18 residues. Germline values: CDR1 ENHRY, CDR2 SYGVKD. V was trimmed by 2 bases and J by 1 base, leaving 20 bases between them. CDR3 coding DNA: TGTGCCATCAGTGAGCAATTCAATCGGGACGGAATTAACTATGGCTACACCTTC. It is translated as CAISEQFNRDGINYGYTF.

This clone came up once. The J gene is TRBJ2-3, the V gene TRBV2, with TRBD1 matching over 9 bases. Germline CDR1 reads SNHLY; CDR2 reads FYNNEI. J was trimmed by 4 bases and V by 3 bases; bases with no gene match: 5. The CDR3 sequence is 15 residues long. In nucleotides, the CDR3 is TGTGCCAGCAGTGATCCGGGACAGGGCTCAGATACGCAGTATTTT. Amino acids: CASSDPGQGSDTQYF.

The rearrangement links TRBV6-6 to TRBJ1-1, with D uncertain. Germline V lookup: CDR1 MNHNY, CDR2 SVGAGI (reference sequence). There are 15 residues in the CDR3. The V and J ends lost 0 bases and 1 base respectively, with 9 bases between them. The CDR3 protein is CASSYSPTSNTEAFF. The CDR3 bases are TGTGCCAGCAGTTACTCCCCCACTTCGAACACTGAAGCTTTCTTT.

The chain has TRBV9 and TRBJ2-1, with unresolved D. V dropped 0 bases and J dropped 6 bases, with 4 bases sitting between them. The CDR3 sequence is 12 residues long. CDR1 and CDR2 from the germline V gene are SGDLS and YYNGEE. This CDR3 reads CASSVGLNEQFF. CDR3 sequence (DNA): TGTGCCAGCAGCGTAGGACTCAATGAGCAGTTCTTC.

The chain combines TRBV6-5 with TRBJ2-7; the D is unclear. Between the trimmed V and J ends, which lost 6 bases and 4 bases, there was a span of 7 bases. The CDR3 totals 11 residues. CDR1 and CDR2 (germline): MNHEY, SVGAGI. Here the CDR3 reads CASSHEYEQYF. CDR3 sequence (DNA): TGTGCCAGCAGCCACGAATACGAGCAGTACTTC.

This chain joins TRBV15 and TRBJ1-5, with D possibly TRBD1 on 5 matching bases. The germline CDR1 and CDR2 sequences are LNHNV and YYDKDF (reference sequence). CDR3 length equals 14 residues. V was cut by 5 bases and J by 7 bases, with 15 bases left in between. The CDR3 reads CATSRDFGDQPQHF. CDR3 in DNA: TGTGCCACCAGCCGGGACTTTGGTGACCAGCCCCAGCATTTT.

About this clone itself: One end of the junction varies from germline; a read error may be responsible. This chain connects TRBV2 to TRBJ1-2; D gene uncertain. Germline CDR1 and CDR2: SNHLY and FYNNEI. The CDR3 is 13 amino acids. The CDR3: CASSPDGPYDYTF. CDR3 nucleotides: TGTGCCAGCAGTCCTGACGGCCCCTATGACTACACCTTC.

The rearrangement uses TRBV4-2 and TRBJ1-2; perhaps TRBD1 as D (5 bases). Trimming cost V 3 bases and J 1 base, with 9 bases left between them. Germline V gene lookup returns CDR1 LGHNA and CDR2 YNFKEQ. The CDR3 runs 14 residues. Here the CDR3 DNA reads TGTGCCAGCAGCCAGGACGGGGGTAACTATGGCTACACCTTC. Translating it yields CASSQDGGNYGYTF.

The CDR3 region is CASSLGYGTEAFF. The CDR3 DNA follows: TGTGCCAGCAGCTTAGGGTATGGAACTGAAGCTTTCTTT. The rearrangement uses TRBV7-2 and TRBJ1-1; D ambiguous. V was cut by 1 base and J by 5 bases, with 8 bases left in between. Looked up from germline, CDR1 is SGHTA and CDR2 is FQGNSA. The CDR3 consists of 13 residues.

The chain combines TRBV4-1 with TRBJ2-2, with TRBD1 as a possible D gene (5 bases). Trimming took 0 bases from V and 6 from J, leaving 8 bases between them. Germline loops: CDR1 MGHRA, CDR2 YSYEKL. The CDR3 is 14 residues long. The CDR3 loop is CASSQDGASGELFF. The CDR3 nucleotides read TGCGCCAGCAGCCAAGATGGGGCGTCCGGGGAGCTGTTTTTT.

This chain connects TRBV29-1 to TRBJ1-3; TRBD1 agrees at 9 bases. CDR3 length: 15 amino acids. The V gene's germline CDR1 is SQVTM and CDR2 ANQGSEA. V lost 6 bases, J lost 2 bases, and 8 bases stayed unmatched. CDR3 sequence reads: CSVGGTGFTGNTIYF. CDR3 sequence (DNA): TGCAGCGTCGGAGGGACAGGGTTTACTGGAAACACCATATATTTT.

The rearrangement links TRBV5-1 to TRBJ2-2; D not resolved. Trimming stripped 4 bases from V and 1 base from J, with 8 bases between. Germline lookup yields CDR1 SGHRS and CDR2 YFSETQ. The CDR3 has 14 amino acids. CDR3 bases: TGCGCCAGCAGCCCGACTCAGAACACCGGGGAGCTGTTTTTT. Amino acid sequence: CASSPTQNTGELFF.

DNA for the CDR3: TGTGCCAGCAGCACCGGACTTTTAGGGGATACGCAGTATTTT. It is translated as CASSTGLLGDTQYF. The rearrangement uses TRBV7-3 and TRBJ2-3; D might be TRBD2 (5 bases). This CDR3 has 14 amino acids. V was trimmed by 5 bases and J by 6 bases, leaving 15 bases between them. In germline, CDR1 is SGHTA, CDR2 FQGTGA.